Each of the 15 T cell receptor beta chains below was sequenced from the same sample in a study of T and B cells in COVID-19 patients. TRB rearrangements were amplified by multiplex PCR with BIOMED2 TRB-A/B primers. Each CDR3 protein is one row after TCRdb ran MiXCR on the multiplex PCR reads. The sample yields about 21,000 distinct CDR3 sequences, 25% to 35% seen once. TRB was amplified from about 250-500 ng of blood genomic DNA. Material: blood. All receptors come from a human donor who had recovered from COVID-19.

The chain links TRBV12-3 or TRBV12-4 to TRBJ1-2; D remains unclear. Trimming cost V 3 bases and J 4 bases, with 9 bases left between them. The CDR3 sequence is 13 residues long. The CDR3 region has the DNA TGTGCCAGCAGTTTCTTCGCAGGCTATGGCTACACCTTC. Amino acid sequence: CASSFFAGYGYTF.

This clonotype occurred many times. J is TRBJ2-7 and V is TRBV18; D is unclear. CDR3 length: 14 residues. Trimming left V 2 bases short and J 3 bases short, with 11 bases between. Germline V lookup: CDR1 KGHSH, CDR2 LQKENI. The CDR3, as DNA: TGTGCCAGCTCACCATCTACCCAAGACTACGAGCAGTACTTC. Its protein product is CASSPSTQDYEQYF.

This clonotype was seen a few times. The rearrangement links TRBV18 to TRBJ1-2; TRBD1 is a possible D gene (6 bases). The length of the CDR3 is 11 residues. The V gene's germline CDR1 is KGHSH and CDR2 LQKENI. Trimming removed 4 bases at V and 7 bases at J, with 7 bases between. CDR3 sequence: CASSRQVGYTF. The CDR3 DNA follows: TGTGCCAGCTCACGACAGGTTGGCTACACCTTC.

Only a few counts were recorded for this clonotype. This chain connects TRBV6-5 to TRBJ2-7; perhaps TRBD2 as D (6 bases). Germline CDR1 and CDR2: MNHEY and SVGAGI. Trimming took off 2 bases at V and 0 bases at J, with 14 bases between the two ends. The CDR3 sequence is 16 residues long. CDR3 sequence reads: CASSYVRGGSSYEQYF. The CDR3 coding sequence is TGTGCCAGCAGTTACGTGCGGGGAGGCTCCTCCTACGAGCAGTACTTC.

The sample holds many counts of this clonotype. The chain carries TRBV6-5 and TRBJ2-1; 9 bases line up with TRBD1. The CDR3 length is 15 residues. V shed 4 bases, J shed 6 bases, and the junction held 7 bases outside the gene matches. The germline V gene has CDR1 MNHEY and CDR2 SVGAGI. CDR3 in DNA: TGTGCCAGCAGTTCCACAGGGGGCGTTGCCAATGAGCAGTTCTTC. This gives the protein CASSSTGGVANEQFF.

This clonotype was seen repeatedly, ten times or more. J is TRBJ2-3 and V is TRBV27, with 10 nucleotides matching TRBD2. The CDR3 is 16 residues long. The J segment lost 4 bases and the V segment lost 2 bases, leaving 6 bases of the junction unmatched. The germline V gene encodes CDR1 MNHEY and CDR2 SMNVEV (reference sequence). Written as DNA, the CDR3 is TGTGCCAGCAGTTTAGTGTTAGCGGGGGGACCAGATACGCAGTATTTT. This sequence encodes CASSLVLAGGPDTQYF.

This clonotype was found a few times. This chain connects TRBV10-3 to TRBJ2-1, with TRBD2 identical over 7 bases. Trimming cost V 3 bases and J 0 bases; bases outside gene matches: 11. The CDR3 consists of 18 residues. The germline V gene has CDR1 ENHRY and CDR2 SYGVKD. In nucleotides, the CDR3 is TGTGCCATCAGTGACCCCGCCCCGACGGGGGGCTCCTACAATGAGCAGTTCTTC. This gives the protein CAISDPAPTGGSYNEQFF.

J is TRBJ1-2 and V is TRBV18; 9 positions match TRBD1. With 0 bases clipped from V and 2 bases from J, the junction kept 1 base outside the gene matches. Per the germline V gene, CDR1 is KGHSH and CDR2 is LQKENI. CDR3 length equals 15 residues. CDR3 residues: CASSPPGQGNYGYTF. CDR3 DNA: TGTGCCAGCTCACCACCGGGACAGGGCAACTATGGCTACACCTTC.

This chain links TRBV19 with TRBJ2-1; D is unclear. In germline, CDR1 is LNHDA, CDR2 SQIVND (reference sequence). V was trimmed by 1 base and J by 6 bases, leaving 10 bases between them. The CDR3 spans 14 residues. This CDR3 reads CASSIGLSLNEQFF. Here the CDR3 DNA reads TGTGCCAGTAGTATAGGGCTTAGTCTCAATGAGCAGTTCTTC.

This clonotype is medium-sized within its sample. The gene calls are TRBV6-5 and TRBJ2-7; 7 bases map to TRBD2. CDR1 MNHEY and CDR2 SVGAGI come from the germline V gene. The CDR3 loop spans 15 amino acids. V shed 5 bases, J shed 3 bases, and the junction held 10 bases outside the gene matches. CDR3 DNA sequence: TGTGCCAGCAGTCACCGACGGGGGGTCTACTACGAGCAGTACTTC. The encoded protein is CASSHRRGVYYEQYF.

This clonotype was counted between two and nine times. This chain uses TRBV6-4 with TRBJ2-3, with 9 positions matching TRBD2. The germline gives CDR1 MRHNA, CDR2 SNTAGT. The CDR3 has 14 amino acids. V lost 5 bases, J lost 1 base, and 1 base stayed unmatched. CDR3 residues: CASSLAGGTDTQYF. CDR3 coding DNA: TGTGCCAGCAGTTTAGCGGGGGGCACAGATACGCAGTATTTT.

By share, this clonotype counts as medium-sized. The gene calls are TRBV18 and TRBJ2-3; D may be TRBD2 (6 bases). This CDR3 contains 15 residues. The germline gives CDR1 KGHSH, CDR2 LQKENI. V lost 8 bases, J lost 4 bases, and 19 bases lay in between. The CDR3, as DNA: TGTGCCAGCCGGGCGGAGGGTACCCGCGCAGATACGCAGTATTTT. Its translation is CASRAEGTRADTQYF.

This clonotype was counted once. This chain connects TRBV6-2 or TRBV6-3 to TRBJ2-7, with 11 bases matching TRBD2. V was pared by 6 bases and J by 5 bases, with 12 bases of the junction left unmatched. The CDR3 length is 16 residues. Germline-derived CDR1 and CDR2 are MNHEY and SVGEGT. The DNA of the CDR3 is TGTGCCAGCAGCGCCGGTAGACTAGCGGGGACCCACGAGCAGTACTTC. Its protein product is CASSAGRLAGTHEQYF.

CDR3 coding DNA: TGTGCCAGCAGCCTGGACAGGGTAACTGGAAACACCATATATTTT. The encoded protein is CASSLDRVTGNTIYF. The chain couples TRBV7-9 to TRBJ1-3, with 8 bases aligning to TRBD1. Per germline, CDR1 SEHNR and CDR2 FQNEAQ (reference sequence). The CDR3 loop spans 15 amino acids. V was clipped by 5 bases and J by 2 bases; unmatched bases: 5.

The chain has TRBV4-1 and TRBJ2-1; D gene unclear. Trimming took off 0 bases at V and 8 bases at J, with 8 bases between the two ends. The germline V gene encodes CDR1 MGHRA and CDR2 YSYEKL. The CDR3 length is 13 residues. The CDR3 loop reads CASSQDFVYEQFF. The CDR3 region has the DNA TGCGCCAGCAGCCAAGATTTTGTGTATGAGCAGTTCTTC.